The present TCR beta chain was sequenced within a study of blood T cell repertoires in COVID-19. Study-wide background: Sample material is recorded as cDNA or gDNA derived from T cells, B-cell-depleted T cells, or PBMCs.

CDR3 length: 15 residues. With 3 bases clipped from V and 7 bases from J, the junction kept 7 bases outside the gene matches. Authors' methods: The authors estimated nucleated cell counts from reference gene primer amplification. The assay was immunoSEQ multiplex PCR, and TCRdb's table has in-frame clones only and misses some. V and J calls and clone size come straight from that table; D and trimming were deduced from the DNA. The sample records about 140,000 clones, around four fifths being singletons. This rearrangement joins TRBV5-3 to TRBJ1-5; 10 nucleotides align to TRBD1. TRBV5-3 is flagged as an ORF with uncertain function. Sequenced: PBMCs or T cells enriched from blood (not recorded which). The clonotype was recovered from a woman aged 40 to 49 who had recovered from COVID-19. CDR3 sequence (DNA): TGTGCCAGAAGCTCGGGACAGGGGCGCCCGCAGCCCCAGCATTTT. Translated, it gives CARSSGQGRPQPQHF.